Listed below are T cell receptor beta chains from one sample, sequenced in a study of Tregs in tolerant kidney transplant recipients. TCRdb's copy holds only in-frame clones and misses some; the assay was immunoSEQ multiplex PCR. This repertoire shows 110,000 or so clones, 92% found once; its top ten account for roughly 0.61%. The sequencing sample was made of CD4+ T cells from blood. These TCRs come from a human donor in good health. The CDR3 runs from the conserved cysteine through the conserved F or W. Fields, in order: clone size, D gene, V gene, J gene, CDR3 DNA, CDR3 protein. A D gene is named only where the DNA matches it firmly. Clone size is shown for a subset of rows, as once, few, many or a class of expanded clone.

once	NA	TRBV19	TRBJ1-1	TGTGCCAGTAGTATACGGGCATACAACACTGAAGCTTTCTTT	CASSIRAYNTEAFF
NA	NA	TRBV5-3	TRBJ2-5	TGTGCCAGAAGCTTGGGAAGGGGCCAAGAGACCCAGTACTTC	CARSLGRGQETQYF
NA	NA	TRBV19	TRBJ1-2	TGTGCCAGTAGTATAGTGTTCGCGGGGGGAGATGGCTACACCTTC	CASSIVFAGGDGYTF
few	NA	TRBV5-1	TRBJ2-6	TGCGCCAGCAGCTTGGAGGCCGGGGTTGGGGCCAACGTCCTGACTTTC	CASSLEAGVGANVLTF
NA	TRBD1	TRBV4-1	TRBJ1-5	TGCGCCAGCAGCCAAGTTTTCGGGACAGGCTCGGGTCAGCCCCAGCATTTT	CASSQVFGTGSGQPQHF
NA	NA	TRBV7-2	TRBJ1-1	TGTGCCAGCAGCTTAGGCCAGATTATGAACACTGAAGCTTTCTTT	CASSLGQIMNTEAFF
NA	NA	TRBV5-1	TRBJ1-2	TGCGCCAGCGGGACAACGGAGACCTTGGGCTACACCTTC	CASGTTETLGYTF
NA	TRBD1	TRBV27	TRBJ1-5	TGTGCCAGCAGCCGACAGGGGTCTGTGAAGCCCCAGCATTTT	CASSRQGSVKPQHF
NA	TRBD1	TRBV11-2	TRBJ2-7	TGTGCCAGCAGGCGAGGACAGGGAACAACCTACGAGCAGTACTTC	CASRRGQGTTYEQYF
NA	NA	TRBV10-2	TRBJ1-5	TGCGCCAGCAGCAAGGGTCGCGGCAATCAGCCCCAGCATTTT	CASSKGRGNQPQHF
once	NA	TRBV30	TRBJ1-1	TGTGCCTGGAGTGTACGTAACTTGAGGGACACTGAAGCTTTCTTT	CAWSVRNLRDTEAFF
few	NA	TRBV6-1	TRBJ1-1	TGTGCCAGCAGTGAAGGCCGGGGGGCGCCGGAAACTGAAGCTTTCTTT	CASSEGRGAPETEAFF
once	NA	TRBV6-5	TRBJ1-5	TGTGCCAGCAGCTTAGACAGTGGCAATCAGCCCCAGCATTTT	CASSLDSGNQPQHF
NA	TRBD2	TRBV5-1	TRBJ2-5	TGCGCCAGCAGCTTGGTAGTAGCGGGGGATGAGACCCAGTACTTC	CASSLVVAGDETQYF
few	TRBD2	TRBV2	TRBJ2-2	TGTGCCAGCACCAGCGGGAGCCACACCGGGGAGCTGTTTTTT	CASTSGSHTGELFF
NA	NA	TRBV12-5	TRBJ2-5	TGTGCTAGTGCCAATTCCCAGGGAGAGACCCAGTACTTC	CASANSQGETQYF
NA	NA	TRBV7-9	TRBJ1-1	TGTGCCAGCAGCCCACCCGTGAGAGAAGCTTTCTTT	CASSPPVREAFF
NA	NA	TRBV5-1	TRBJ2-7	TGCGCCAGCAGCCGGGACCGATCCTACGAGCAGTACTTC	CASSRDRSYEQYF
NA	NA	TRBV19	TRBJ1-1	TGTGCCAGTAGTATTCCAGTCATGAACACTGAAGCTTTCTTT	CASSIPVMNTEAFF
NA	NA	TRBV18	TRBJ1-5	TGTGCCAGCTCACCTACTAGCAATCAGCCCCAGCATTTT	CASSPTSNQPQHF
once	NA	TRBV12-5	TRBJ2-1	TGTGCTAGTGGTTCAATCAATGAGCAGTTCTTC	CASGSINEQFF
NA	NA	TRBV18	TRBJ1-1	TGTGCCAGCTCGGGGGACCCGCGGGACACTGAAGCTTTCTTT	CASSGDPRDTEAFF
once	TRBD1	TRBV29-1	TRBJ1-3	TGCAGCGTTGGTGACAGGGCCGTCGGTAACACCATATATTTT	CSVGDRAVGNTIYF
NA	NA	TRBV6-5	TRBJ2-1	TGTGCCAGCAGTTATCTCAACAATGAGCAGTTCTTC	CASSYLNNEQFF
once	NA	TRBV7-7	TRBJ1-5	TGTGCCAGCAGTTTACAGTACAATCAGCCCCAGCATTTT	CASSLQYNQPQHF
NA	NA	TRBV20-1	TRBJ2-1	TGCAGTGCTAGATACCAGAATGAGCAGTTCTTC	CSARYQNEQFF
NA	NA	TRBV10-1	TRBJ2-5	TGCGCCAGCCGTCCTCGGAGCGTAAAAGAGACCCAGTACTTC	CASRPRSVKETQYF
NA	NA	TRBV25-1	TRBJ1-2	TGTGCCAGCAGTGAAATGTACTATGGCTACACCTTC	CASSEMYYGYTF
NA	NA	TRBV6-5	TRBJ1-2	TGTGCCAGCAGTCACCCCCAAAGGGACCTCTATGGCTACACCTTC	CASSHPQRDLYGYTF
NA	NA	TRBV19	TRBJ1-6	TGTGCCAGTAGTATAACGCATATCCAGACCAATTCACCCCTCCACTTT	CASSITHIQTNSPLHF
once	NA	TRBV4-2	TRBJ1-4	TGTGCCAGCAGCCAAAGCCCATCCCTAGGAGGGGTTAATCAAAAACTGTTTTTT	CASSQSPSLGGVNQKLFF
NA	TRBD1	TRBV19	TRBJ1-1	TGTGCCAGTAGTCAAGACAGGGCTACTATTACTTTCTTT	CASSQDRATITFF
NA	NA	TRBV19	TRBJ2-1	TGTGCCAGTAGTTCTCTCTTCGAGAGCTCCTACAATGAGCAGTTCTTC	CASSSLFESSYNEQFF
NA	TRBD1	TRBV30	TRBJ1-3	TGTGCCTGGAGTGTTTCCGGGACAGCCGGAAACACCATATATTTT	CAWSVSGTAGNTIYF
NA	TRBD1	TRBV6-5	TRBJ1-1	TGTGCCAGCAGTTACAACAGGGGGACTGAAGCTTTCTTT	CASSYNRGTEAFF